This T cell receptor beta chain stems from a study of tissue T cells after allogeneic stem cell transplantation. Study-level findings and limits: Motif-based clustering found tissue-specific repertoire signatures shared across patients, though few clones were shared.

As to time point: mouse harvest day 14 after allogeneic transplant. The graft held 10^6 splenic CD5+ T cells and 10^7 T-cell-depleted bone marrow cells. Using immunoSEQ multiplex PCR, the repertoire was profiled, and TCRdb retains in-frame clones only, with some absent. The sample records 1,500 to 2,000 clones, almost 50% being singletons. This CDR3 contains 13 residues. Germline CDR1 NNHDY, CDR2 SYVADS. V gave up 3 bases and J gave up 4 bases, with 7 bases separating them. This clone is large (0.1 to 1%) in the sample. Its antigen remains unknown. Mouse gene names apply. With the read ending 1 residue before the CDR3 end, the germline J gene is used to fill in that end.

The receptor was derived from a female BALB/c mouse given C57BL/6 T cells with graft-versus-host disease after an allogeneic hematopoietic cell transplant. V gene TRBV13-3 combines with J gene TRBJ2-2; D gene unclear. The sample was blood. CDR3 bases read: TGTGCCAGCAGTGCCGGGCCCACCGGGCAGCTCTAC. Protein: CASSAGPTGQLY. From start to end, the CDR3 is CASSAGPTGQLYF.